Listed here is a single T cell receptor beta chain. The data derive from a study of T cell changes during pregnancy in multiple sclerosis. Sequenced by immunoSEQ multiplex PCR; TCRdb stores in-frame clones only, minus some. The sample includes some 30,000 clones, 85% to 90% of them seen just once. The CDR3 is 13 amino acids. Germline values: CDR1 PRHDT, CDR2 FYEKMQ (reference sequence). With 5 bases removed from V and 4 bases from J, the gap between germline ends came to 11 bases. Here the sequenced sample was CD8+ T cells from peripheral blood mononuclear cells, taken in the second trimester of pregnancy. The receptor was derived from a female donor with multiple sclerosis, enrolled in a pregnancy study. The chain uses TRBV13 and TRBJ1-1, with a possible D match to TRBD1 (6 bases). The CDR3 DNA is TGTGCCAGCAGCCTACAGGGTTTCACTGAAGCTTTCTTT. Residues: CASSLQGFTEAFF.